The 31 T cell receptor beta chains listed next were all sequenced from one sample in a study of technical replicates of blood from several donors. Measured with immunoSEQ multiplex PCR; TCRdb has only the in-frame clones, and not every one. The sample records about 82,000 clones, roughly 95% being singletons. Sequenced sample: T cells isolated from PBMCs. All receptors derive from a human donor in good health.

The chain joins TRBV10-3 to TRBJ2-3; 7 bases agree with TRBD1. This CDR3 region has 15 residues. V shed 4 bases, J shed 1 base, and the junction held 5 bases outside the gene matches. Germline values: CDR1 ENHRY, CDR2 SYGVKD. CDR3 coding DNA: TGTGCCATCAGTGGCTCCGGGACAGGCACAGATACGCAGTATTTT. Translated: CAISGSGTGTDTQYF.

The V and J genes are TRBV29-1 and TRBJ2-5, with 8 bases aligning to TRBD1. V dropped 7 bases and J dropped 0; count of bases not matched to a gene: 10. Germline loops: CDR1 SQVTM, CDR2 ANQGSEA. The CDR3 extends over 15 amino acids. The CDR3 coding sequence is TGCAGCGCCGGACAGGGAACGGCGTACCAAGAGACCCAGTACTTC. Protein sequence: CSAGQGTAYQETQYF. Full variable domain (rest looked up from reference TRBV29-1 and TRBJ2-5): SAVISQKPSRDICQRGTSLTIQCQVDSQVTMMFWYRQQPGQSLTLIATANQGSEATYESGFVIDKFPISRPNLTFSTLTVSNMSPEDSSIYLCSAGQGTAYQETQYFGPGTRLLVL.

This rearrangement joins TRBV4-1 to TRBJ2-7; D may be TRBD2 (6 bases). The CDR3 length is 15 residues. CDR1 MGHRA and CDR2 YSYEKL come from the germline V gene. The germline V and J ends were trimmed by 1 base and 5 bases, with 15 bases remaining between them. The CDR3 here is CASSQVRESSNEQYF. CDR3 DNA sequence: TGCGCCAGCAGCCAAGTCCGGGAGTCTAGCAACGAGCAGTACTTC.

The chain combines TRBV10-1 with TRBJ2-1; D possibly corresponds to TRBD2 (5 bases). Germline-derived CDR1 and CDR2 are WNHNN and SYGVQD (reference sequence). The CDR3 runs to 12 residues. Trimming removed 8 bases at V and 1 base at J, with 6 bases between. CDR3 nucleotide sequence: TGCGCCAGCGGACTTTCCTACAATGAGCAGTTCTTC. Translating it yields CASGLSYNEQFF.

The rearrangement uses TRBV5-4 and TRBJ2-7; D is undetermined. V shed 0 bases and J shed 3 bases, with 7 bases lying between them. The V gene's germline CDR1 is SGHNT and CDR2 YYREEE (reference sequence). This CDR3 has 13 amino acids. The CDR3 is CASSLGQNYEQYF. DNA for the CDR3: TGTGCCAGCAGCTTGGGGCAGAACTACGAGCAGTACTTC.

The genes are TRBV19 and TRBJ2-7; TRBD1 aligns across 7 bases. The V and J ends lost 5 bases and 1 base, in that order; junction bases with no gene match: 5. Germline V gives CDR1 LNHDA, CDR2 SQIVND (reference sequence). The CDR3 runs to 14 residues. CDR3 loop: CASSGTVSSYEQYF. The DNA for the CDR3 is TGTGCCAGTAGTGGGACAGTTTCTTCCTACGAGCAGTACTTC.

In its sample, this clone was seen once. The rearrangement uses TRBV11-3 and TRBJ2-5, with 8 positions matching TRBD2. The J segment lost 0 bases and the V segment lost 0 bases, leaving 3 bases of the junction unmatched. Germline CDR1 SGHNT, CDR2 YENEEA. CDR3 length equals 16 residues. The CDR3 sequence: CASSLDLGRDQETQYF. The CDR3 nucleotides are TGTGCCAGCAGCTTAGATCTCGGGAGGGACCAAGAGACCCAGTACTTC. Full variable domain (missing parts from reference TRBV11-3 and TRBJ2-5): EAGVVQSPRYKIIEKKQPVAFWCNPISGHNTLYWYLQNLGQGPELLIRYENEEAVDDSQLPKDRFSAERLKGVDSTLKIQPAELGDSAVYLCASSLDLGRDQETQYFGPGTRLLVL.

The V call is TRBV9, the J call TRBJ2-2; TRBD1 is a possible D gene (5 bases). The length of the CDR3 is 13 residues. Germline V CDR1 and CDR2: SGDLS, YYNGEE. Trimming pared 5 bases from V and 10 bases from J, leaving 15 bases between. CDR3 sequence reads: CASRGQGQAELFF. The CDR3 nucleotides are TGTGCCAGCAGGGGCCAGGGTCAAGCGGAGCTGTTTTTT.

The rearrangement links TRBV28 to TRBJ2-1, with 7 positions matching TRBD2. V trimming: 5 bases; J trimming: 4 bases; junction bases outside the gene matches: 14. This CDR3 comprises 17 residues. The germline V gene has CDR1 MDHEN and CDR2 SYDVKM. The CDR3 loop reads CASSLQPREINYNEQFF. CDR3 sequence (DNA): TGTGCCAGCAGTCTACAACCGCGGGAGATAAATTACAATGAGCAGTTCTTC.

CDR3 DNA sequence: TGTGCCAGCAGCTCGGCCAGGGGCGCGAACACCGGGGAGCTGTTTTTT. It is translated as CASSSARGANTGELFF. V gene TRBV7-8 combines with J gene TRBJ2-2; TRBD1 might be the D (6 bases). Trimming stripped 4 bases from V and 0 bases from J, with 12 bases between. The CDR3 has 16 amino acids. The germline V gene has CDR1 SGHVS and CDR2 FQNEAQ.

CDR3 nucleotides: TGTGCCAGCAGCGTACTGAATGAGCAGTTCTTC. Protein: CASSVLNEQFF. V and J are TRBV9 and TRBJ2-1; D unresolved. CDR3 length equals 11 residues. Germline CDR1 SGDLS, CDR2 YYNGEE. The V end was cut by 1 base, the J end by 7 bases, with 3 bases between.

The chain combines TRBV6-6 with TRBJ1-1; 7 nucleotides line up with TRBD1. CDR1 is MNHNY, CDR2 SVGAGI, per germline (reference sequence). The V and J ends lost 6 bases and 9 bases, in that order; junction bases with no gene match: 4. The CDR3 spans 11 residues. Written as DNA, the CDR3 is TGTGCCAGCAGAATGACAGGGAAAGCTTTCTTT. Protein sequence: CASRMTGKAFF.

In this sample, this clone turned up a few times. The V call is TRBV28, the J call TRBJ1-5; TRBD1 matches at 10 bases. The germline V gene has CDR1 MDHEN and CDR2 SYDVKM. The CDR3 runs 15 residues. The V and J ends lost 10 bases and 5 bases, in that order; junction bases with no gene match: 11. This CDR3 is CATIMGQGPYQPQHF. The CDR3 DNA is TGTGCCACGATAATGGGACAGGGGCCCTATCAGCCCCAGCATTTT.

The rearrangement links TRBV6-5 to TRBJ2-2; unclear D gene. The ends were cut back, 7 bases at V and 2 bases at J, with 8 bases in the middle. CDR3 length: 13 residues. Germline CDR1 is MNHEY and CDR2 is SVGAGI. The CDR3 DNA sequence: TGTGCCAGCACCCCGACTAACACCGGGGAGCTGTTTTTT. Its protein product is CASTPTNTGELFF.

The CDR3 here is CASSGPGTGYEQYF. The CDR3, as DNA: TGTGCCAGCAGCGGTCCCGGGACAGGGTACGAGCAGTACTTC. The chain carries TRBV9 and TRBJ2-7; 9 bases are a match to TRBD1. V was clipped by 3 bases and J by 4 bases; unmatched bases: 5. The germline V gene encodes CDR1 SGDLS and CDR2 YYNGEE. The length of the CDR3 is 14 residues.

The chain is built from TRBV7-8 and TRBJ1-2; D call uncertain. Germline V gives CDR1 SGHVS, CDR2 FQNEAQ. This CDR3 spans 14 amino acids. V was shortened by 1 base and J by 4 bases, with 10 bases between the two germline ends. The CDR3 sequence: CASSLDDGPYGYTF. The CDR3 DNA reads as TGTGCCAGCAGCTTAGATGATGGCCCCTATGGCTACACCTTC.

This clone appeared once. The CDR3 protein is CASSLDDRSSTDTQYF. CDR3 in DNA: TGTGCCAGCAGCTTAGACGACAGGTCTAGCACAGATACGCAGTATTTT. The chain has TRBV11-2 and TRBJ2-3; maybe TRBD1 (6 bases). Germline lookup yields CDR1 SGHAT and CDR2 FQNNGV. The germline V and J ends were trimmed by 0 bases and 0 bases, with 10 bases remaining between them. The CDR3 totals 16 residues.

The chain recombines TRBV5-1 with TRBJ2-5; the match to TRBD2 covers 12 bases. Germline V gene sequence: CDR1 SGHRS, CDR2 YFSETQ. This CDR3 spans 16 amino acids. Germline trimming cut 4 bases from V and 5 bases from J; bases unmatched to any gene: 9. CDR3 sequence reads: CASSLTSGSVRETQYF. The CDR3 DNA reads TGCGCCAGCAGCCTGACTAGCGGGAGTGTTAGGGAGACCCAGTACTTC.

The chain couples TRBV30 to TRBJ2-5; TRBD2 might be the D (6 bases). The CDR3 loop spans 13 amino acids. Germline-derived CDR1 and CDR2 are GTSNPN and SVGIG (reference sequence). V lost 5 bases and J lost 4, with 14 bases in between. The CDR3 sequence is CAWGKGGLETQYF. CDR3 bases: TGTGCCTGGGGTAAGGGAGGTCTAGAGACCCAGTACTTC.

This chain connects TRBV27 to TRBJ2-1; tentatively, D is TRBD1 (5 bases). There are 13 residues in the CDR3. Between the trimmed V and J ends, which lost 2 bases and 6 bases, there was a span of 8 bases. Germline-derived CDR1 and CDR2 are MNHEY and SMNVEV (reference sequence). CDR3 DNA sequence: TGTGCCAGCAGTTTAGGGGCAGGCAATGAGCAGTTCTTC. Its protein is CASSLGAGNEQFF.

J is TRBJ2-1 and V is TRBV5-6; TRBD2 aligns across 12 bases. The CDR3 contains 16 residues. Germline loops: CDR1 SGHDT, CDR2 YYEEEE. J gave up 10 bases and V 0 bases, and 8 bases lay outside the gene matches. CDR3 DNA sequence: TGTGCCAGCAGCTTGGGACTAGCGGGAGATTCTGGGGAGCAGTTCTTC. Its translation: CASSLGLAGDSGEQFF.

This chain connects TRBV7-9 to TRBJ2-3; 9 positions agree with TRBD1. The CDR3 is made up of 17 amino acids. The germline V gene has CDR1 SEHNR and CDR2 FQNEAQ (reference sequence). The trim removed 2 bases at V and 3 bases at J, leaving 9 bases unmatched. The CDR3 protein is CASSLKPDRGRTDTQYF. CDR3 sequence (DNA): TGTGCCAGCAGCTTAAAGCCCGACAGGGGGAGAACAGATACGCAGTATTTT.

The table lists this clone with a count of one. The CDR3 region has the DNA TGTGCCAGCAGTTTATCGTTATCCTACGAGCAGTACTTC. Translating it yields CASSLSLSYEQYF. This chain connects TRBV27 to TRBJ2-7; D call uncertain. The CDR3 contains 13 residues. Trimming removed 0 bases from V and 1 base from J, with 4 bases in between. CDR1 and CDR2 (germline): MNHEY, SMNVEV (reference sequence).

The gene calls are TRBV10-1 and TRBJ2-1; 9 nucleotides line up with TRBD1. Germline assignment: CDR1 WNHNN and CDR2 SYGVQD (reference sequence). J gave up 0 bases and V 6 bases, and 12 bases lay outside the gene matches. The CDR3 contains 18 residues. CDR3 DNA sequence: TGCGCCAGCAGCCAGGGAACAGGGGGCCCCAGCTCCTACAATGAGCAGTTCTTC. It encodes CASSQGTGGPSSYNEQFF.

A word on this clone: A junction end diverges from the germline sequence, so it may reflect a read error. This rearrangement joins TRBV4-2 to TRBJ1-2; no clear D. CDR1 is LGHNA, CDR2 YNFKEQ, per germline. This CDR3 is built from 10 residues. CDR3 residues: CASGLFPPSF. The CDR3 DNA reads TGTGCCAGCGGGCTTTTCCCCCCGAGCTTC.

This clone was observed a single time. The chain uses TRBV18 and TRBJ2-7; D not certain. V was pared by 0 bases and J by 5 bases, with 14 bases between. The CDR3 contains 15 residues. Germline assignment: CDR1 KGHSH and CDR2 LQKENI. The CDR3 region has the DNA TGTGCCAGCTCACCACCGCATATCGGAGCTCACGAGCAGTACTTC. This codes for CASSPPHIGAHEQYF.

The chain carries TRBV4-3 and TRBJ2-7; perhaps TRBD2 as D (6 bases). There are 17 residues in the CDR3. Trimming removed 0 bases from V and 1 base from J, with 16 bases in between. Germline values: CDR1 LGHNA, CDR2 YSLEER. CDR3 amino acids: CASSQELSGWQSYEQYF. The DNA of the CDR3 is TGCGCCAGCAGCCAAGAGCTGAGCGGGTGGCAGTCCTACGAGCAGTACTTC.

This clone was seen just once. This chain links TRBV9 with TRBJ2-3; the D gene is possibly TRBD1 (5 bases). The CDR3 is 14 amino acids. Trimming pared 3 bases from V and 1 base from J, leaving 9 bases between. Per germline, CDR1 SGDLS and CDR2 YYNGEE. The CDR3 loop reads CASSARVGTDTQYF. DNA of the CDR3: TGTGCCAGCAGCGCCAGGGTAGGCACAGATACGCAGTATTTT.

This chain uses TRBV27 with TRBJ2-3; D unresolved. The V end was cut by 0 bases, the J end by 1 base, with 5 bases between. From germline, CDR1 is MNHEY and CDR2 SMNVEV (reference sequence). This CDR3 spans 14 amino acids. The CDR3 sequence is CASSLSAGTDTQYF. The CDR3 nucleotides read TGTGCCAGCAGTTTATCGGCGGGCACAGATACGCAGTATTTT.

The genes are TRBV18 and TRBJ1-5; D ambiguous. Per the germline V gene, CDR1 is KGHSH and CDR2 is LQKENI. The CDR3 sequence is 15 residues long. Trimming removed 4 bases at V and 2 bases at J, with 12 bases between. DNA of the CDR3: TGTGCCAGCTCACTAGGGAGGGTTGGCAATCAGCCCCAGCATTTT. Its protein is CASSLGRVGNQPQHF.

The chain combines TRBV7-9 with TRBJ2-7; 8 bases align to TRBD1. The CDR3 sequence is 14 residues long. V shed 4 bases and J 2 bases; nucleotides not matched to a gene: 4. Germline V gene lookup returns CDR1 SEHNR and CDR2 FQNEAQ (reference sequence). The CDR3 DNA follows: TGTGCCAGCAGCTCTCGACAGGGGCCCTACGAGCAGTACTTC. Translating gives CASSSRQGPYEQYF.